This is a list of T cell receptor beta chains from one sample in a study of T cell responses to AZD1222 COVID-19 vaccine. Profiling relied on immunoSEQ multiplex PCR, and the TCRdb table lists in-frame clones only, not all of them. Of tens of thousands of clones listed, over 75% are singletons. Sample: peripheral blood, taken on day 0 of AZD1222 vaccination. The receptors were sampled from an adult in good health. Both conserved end residues are part of each CDR3. Each record gives: V gene, D gene, J gene, clone size, CDR3 DNA, CDR3 protein. The D gene is left open where the match is weak. The size of a clone is reported for some rows only, either as once, few or many, or as a class for expanded clones.

v_call: TRBV28
d_call: .
j_call: TRBJ1-2
clone_size: .
cdr3_nt: TGTGCCAGCTCAGAAGGTTTGAGGGGGGTAGATGGCTACACCTTC
cdr3_aa: CASSEGLRGVDGYTF

v_call: TRBV19
d_call: .
j_call: TRBJ1-1
clone_size: .
cdr3_nt: TGTGCCAGTACTGAAACATCTGGACGTATGAACACTGAAGCTTTCTTT
cdr3_aa: CASTETSGRMNTEAFF

v_call: TRBV7-9
d_call: .
j_call: TRBJ1-1
clone_size: .
cdr3_nt: TGTGCCAGCAGCTTAGTAAGGGGCGACCTCCCTGAAGCTTTCTTT
cdr3_aa: CASSLVRGDLPEAFF

v_call: TRBV23-1
d_call: TRBD1
j_call: TRBJ2-3
clone_size: .
cdr3_nt: TGCGCCAGCAGTCCATGGAGGGACAGGCCTACAGATACGCAGTATTTT
cdr3_aa: CASSPWRDRPTDTQYF

v_call: TRBV5-4
d_call: .
j_call: TRBJ1-2
clone_size: once
cdr3_nt: TGTGCCAGCAGCTTGGAGTCAGGGCAGGTTTATGGCTACACCTTC
cdr3_aa: CASSLESGQVYGYTF

v_call: TRBV19
d_call: .
j_call: TRBJ1-2
clone_size: .
cdr3_nt: TGTGCCAGTAGTATAGATGGCCAACTAGGCTATGGCTACACCTTC
cdr3_aa: CASSIDGQLGYGYTF

v_call: TRBV5-1
d_call: .
j_call: TRBJ1-2
clone_size: .
cdr3_nt: TGCGCCAGCAGCCGAATGCAGGGCACTAACTATGGCTACACCTTC
cdr3_aa: CASSRMQGTNYGYTF

v_call: TRBV19
d_call: TRBD2
j_call: TRBJ2-2
clone_size: few
cdr3_nt: TGTGCCAGTAGTATACTAGCGGATAACACCGGGGAGCTGTTTTTT
cdr3_aa: CASSILADNTGELFF

v_call: TRBV18
d_call: .
j_call: TRBJ2-3
clone_size: .
cdr3_nt: TGTGCCAGCTCACCACAAGATACGCAGTATTTT
cdr3_aa: CASSPQDTQYF

v_call: TRBV28
d_call: .
j_call: TRBJ2-7
clone_size: .
cdr3_nt: TGTGCCAGCAGTTCCAACTACGAGCAGTACTTC
cdr3_aa: CASSSNYEQYF

v_call: TRBV27
d_call: .
j_call: TRBJ1-5
clone_size: .
cdr3_nt: TGTGCCAGCAGTTTTGCGGGACAAAATATTCAGCCCCAGCATTTT
cdr3_aa: CASSFAGQNIQPQHF

v_call: TRBV5-1
d_call: TRBD2
j_call: TRBJ2-7
clone_size: .
cdr3_nt: TGCGCCAGCAGCGAACCACTAGCGGGGACAACCTACGAGCAGTACTTC
cdr3_aa: CASSEPLAGTTYEQYF

v_call: TRBV28
d_call: .
j_call: TRBJ2-7
clone_size: .
cdr3_nt: TGTGCCAGCAGACCCGGCTATCGCGAGCAGTACTTC
cdr3_aa: CASRPGYREQYF

v_call: TRBV19
d_call: .
j_call: TRBJ1-5
clone_size: .
cdr3_nt: TGTGCCAGTAGTATCGGAGGGGACCAGCCCCAGCATTTT
cdr3_aa: CASSIGGDQPQHF

v_call: TRBV5-5
d_call: .
j_call: TRBJ1-6
clone_size: .
cdr3_nt: TGTGCCAGCAGCATAGGGTCCTATAATTCACCCCTCCACTTT
cdr3_aa: CASSIGSYNSPLHF

v_call: TRBV6-4
d_call: TRBD1
j_call: TRBJ2-1
clone_size: .
cdr3_nt: TGTGCCAGCAGTGACTCGATTGGACAGGGCAATGAGCAGTTCTTC
cdr3_aa: CASSDSIGQGNEQFF

v_call: TRBV19
d_call: TRBD1
j_call: TRBJ1-1
clone_size: .
cdr3_nt: TGTGCCAGTAGTACCGGACAGGGTTGGGGCACTGAAGCTTTCTTT
cdr3_aa: CASSTGQGWGTEAFF